This T cell receptor beta chain came from a study of blood T cells in healthy people across ages. Germline V gene data show CDR1 as SGHTA and CDR2 as FQGTGA. V lost 5 bases and J 3 bases, leaving 16 bases between the germline ends. The CDR3 is 15 amino acids. Healthy Caucasian individuals from Russia aged about 6 to 95 served as donors. Primed by a sample-barcoded 5' primer and a J-beta primer mix, a second PCR proceeded for roughly 6 to 12 cycles. MiXCR, applied by TCRdb to the 5' RACE reads, yields one record per CDR3 protein. The sample comprises under 1 million distinct CDR3 sequences, approximately 48% of which are singletons, and about a fifth rests with the top ten.

The receptor's source is a man in his sixties in good health. The sequenced sample consisted of blood. The V call is TRBV7-3, the J call TRBJ1-2; perhaps TRBD1 as D (6 bases). The CDR3 DNA reads TGTGCCAGCAGCCCAGCGGTGGGGGCTCACTATGGCTACACCTTC. Protein: CASSPAVGAHYGYTF. The full variable domain, its missing parts supplied by reference TRBV7-3 and TRBJ1-2, is GAGVSQTPSNKVTEKGKYVELRCDPISGHTALYWYRQSLGQGPEFLIYFQGTGAADDSGLPNDRFFAVRPEGSVSTLKIQRTERGDSAVYLCASSPAVGAHYGYTFGSGTRLTVV.